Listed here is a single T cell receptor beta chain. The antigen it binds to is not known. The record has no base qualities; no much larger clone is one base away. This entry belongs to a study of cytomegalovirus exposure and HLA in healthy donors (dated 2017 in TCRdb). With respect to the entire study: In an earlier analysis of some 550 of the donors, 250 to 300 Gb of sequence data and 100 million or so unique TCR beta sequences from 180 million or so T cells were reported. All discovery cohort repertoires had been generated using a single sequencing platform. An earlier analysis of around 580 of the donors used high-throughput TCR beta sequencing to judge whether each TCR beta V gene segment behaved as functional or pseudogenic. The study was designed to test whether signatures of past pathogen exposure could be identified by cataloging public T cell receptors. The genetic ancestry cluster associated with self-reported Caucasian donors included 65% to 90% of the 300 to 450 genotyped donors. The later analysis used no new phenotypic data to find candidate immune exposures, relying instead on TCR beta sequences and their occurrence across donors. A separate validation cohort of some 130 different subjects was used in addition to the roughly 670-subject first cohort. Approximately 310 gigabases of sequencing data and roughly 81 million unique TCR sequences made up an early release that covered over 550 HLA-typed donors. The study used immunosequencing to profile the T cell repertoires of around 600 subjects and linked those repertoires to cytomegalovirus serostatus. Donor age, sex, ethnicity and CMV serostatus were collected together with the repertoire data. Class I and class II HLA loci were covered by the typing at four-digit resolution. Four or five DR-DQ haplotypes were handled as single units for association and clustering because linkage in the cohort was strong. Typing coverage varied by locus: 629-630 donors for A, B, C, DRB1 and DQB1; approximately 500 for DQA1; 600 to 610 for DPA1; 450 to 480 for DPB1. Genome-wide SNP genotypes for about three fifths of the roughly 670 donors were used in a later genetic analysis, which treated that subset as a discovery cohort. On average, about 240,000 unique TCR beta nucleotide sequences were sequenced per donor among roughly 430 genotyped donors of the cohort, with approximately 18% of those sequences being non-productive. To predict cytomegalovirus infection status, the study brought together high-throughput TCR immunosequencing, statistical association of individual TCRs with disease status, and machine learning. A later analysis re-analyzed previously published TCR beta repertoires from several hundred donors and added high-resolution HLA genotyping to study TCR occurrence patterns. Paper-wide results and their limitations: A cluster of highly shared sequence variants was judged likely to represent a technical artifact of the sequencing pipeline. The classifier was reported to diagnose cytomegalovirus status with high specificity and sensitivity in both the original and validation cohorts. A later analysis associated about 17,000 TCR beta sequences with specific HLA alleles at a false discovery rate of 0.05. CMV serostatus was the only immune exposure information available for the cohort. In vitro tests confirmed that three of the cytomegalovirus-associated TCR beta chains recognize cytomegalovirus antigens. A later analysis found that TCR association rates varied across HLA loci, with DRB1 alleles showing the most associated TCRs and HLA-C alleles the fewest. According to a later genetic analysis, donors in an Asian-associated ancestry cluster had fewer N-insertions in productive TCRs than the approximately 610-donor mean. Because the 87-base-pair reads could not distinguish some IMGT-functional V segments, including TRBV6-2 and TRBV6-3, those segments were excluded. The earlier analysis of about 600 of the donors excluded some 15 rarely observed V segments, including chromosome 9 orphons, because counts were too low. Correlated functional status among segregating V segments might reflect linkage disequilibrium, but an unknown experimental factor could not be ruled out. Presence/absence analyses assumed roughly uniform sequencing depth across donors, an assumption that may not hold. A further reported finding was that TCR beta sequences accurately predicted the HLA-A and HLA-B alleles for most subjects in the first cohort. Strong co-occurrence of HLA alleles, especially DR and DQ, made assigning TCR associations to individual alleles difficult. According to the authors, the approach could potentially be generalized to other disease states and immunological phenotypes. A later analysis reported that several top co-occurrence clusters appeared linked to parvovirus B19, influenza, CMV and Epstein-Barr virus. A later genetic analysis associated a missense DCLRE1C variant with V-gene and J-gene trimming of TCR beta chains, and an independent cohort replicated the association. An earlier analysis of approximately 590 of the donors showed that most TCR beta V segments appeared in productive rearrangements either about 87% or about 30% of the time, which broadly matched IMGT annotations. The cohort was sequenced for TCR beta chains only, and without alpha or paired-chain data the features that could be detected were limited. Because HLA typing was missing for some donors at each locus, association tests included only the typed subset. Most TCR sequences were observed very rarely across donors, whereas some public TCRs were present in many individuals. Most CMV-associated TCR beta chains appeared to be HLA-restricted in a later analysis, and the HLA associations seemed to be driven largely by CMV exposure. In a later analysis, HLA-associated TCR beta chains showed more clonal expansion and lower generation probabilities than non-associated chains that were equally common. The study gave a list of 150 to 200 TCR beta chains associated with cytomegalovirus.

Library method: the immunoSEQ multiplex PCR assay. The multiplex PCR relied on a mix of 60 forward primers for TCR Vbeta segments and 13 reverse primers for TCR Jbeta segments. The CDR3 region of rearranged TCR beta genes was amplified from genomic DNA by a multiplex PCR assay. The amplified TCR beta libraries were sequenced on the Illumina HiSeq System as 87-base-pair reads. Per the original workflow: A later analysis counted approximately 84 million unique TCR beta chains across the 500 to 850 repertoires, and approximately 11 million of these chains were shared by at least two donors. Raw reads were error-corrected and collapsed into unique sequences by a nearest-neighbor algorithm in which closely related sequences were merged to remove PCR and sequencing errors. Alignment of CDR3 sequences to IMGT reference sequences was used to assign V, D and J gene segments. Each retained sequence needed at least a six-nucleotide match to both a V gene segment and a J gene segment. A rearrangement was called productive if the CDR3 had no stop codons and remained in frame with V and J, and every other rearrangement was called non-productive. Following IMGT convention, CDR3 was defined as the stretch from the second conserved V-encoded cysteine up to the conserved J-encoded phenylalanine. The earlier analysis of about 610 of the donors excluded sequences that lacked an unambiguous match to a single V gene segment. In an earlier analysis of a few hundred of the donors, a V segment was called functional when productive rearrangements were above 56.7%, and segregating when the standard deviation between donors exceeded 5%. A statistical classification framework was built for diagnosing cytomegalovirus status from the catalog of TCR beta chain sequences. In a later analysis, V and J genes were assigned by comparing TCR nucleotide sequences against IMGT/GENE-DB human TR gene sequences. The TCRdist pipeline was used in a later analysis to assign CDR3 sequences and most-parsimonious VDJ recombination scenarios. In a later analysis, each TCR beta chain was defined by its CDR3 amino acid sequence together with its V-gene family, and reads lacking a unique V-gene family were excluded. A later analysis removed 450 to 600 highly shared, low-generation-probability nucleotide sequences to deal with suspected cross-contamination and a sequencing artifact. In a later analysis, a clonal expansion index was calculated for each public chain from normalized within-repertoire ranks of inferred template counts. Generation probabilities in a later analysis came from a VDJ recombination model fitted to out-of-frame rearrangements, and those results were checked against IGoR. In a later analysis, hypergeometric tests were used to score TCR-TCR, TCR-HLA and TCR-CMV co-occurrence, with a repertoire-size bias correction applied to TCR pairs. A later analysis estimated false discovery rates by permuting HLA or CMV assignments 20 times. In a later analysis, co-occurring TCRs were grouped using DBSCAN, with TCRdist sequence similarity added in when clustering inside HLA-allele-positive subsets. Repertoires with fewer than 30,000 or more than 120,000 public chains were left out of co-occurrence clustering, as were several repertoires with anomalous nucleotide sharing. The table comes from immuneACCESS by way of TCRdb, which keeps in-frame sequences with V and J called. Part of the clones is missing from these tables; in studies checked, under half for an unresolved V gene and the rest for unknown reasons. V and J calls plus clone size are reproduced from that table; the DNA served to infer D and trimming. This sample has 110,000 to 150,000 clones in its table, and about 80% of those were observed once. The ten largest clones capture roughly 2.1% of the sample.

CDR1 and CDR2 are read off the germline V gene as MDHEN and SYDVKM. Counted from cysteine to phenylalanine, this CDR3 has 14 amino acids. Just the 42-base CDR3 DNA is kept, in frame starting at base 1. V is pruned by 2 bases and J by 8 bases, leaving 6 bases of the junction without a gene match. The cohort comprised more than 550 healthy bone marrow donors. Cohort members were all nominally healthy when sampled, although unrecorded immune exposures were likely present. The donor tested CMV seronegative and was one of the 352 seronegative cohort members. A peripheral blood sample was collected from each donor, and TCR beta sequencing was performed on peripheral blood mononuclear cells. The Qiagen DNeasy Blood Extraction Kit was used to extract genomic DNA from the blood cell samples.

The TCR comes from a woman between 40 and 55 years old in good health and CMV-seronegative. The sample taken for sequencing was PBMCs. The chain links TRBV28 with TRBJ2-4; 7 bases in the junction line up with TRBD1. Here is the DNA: TGTGCCAGCAGTTTAGGGGCAGGGGGAGACATTCAGTACTTC. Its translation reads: CASSLGAGGDIQYF.